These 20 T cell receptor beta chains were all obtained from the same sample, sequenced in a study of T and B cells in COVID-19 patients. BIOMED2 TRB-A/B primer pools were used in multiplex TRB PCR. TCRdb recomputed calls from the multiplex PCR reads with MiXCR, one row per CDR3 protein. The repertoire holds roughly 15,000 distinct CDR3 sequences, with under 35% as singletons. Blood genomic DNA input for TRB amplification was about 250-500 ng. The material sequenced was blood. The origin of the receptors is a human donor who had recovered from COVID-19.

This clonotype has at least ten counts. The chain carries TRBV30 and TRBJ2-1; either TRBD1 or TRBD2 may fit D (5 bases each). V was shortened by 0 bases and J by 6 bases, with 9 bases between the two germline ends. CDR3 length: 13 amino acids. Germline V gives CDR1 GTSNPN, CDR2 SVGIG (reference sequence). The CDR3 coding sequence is TGTGCCTGGAGTGTAAGTGGGACCAATGAGCAGTTCTTC. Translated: CAWSVSGTNEQFF.

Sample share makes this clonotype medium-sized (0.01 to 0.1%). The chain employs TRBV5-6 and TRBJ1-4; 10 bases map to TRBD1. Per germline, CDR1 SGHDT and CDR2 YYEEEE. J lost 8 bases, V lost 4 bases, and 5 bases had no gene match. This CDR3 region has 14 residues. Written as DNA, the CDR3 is TGTGCCAGCAGCCCCGGGACAGGGGAGGAAAAACTGTTTTTT. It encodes CASSPGTGEEKLFF.

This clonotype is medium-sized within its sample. This CDR3 reads CSVEMNTEAFF. The CDR3 DNA follows: TGCAGCGTAGAAATGAACACTGAAGCTTTCTTT. The rearrangement joins TRBV29-1 to TRBJ1-1; D uncertain. Germline lookup yields CDR1 SQVTM and CDR2 ANQGSEA. The CDR3 totals 11 residues. Between the trimmed V and J ends, which lost 6 bases and 0 bases, there was a span of 5 bases.

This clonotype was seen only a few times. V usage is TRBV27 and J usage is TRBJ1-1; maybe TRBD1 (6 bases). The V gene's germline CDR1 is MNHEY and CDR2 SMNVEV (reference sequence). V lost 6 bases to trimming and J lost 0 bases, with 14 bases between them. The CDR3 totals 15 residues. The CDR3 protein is CASSSVGQMNTEAFF. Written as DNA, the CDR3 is TGTGCCAGCAGCTCAGTAGGACAGATGAACACTGAAGCTTTCTTT.

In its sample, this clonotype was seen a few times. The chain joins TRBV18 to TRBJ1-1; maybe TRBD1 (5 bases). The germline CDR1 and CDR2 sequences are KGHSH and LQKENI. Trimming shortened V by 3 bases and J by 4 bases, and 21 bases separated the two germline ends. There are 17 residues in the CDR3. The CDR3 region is CASSPIDSVLGGTEAFF. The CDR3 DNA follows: TGTGCCAGCTCACCCATCGATTCGGTCTTGGGGGGCACTGAAGCTTTCTTT.

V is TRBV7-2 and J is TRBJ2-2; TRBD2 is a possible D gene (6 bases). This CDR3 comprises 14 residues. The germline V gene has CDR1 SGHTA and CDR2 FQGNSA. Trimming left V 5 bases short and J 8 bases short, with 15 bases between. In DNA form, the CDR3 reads TGTGCCAGCAGCAAGCAAGCTAGCGAGGGGGAGCTGTTTTTT. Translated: CASSKQASEGELFF.

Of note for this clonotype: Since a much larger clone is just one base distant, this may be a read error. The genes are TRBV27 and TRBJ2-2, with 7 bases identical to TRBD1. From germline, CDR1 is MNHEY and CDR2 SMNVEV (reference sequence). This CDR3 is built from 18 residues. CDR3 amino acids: CASSYLSPTGHNTGQLFF. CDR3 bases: TGTGCCAGCAGTTACCTCTCCCCGACAGGGCACAACACCGGGCAGCTGTTTTTT.

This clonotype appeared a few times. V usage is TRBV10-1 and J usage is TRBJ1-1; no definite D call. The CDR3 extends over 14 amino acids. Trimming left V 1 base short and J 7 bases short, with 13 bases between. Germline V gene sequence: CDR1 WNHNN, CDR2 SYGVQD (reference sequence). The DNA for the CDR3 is TGCGCCAGCAGTGAGTACCAAGAGCTTGGTGAAGCTTTCTTT. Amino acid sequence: CASSEYQELGEAFF.

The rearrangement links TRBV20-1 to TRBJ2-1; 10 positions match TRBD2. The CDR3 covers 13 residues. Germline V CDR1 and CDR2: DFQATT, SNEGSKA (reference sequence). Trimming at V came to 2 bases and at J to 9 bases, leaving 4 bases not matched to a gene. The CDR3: CSARLAGVREQFF. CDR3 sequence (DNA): TGCAGTGCTAGACTAGCGGGAGTTCGTGAGCAGTTCTTC.

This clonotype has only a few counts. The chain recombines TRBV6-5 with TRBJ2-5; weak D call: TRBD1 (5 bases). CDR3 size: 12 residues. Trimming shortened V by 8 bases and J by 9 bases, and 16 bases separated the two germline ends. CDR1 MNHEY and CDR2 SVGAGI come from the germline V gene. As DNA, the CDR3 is TGTGCCAGCGGTGGGGCCCCTATACCCCAGTACTTC. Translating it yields CASGGAPIPQYF.

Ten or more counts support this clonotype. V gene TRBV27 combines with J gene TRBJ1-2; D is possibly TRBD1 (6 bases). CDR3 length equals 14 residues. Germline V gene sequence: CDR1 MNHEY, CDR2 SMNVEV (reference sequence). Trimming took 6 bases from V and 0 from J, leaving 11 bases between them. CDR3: CASSRTVANYGYTF. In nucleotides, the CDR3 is TGTGCCAGCAGCAGGACAGTCGCTAACTATGGCTACACCTTC.

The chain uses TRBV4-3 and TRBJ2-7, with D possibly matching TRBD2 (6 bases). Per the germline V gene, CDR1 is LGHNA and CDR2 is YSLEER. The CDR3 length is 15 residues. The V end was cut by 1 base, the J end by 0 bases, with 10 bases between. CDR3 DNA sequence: TGCGCCAGCAGCCAAGGGGCGGGATTCTCCTACGAGCAGTACTTC. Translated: CASSQGAGFSYEQYF.

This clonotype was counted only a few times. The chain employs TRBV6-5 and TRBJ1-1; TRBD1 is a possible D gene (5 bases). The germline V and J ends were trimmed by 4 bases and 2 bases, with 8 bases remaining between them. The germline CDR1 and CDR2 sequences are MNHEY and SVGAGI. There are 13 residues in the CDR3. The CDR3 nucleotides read TGTGCCAGCAGTTCCACAGGAAACACTGAAGCTTTCTTT. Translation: CASSSTGNTEAFF.

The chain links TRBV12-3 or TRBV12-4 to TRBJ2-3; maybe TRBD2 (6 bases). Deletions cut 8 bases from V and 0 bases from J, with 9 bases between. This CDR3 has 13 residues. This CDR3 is CASSSGSTDTQYF. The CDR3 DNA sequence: TGTGCCAGCTCAAGCGGGAGCACAGATACGCAGTATTTT.

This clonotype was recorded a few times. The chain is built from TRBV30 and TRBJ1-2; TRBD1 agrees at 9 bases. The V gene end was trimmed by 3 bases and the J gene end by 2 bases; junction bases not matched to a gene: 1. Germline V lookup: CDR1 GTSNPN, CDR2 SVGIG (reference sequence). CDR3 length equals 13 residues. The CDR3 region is CAWRGQGNYGYTF. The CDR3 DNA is TGTGCCTGGAGAGGACAGGGGAACTATGGCTACACCTTC.

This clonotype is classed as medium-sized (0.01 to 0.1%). The CDR3 loop is CASSPPRGLSYNEQFF. CDR3 DNA sequence: TGTGCCAGTAGTCCACCCCGCGGACTCTCCTACAATGAGCAGTTCTTC. The chain has TRBV19 and TRBJ2-1; perhaps TRBD2 as D (5 bases). Trimming removed 5 bases from V and 0 bases from J, with 14 bases in between. This CDR3 comprises 16 residues. Germline assignment: CDR1 LNHDA and CDR2 SQIVND (reference sequence).

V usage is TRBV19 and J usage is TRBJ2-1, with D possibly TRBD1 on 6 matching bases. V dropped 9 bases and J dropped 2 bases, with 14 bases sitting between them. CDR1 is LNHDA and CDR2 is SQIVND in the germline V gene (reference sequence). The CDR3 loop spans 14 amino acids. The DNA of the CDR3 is TGTGCCAGCAGTTCTAGGGGGACCTACAATGAGCAGTTCTTC. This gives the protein CASSSRGTYNEQFF.

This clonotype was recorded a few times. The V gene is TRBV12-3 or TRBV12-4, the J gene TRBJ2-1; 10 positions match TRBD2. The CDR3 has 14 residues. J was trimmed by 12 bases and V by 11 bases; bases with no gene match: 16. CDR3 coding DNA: TGTGCCTGCTCATCCAGCGGGGGGGCGTGGGTGCAGTTCTTC. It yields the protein CACSSSGGAWVQFF.

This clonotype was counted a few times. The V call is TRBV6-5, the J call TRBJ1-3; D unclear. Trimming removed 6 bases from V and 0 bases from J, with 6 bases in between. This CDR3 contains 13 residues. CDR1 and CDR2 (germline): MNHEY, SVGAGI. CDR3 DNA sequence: TGTGCCAGCAGGCAGAGCTCTGGAAACACCATATATTTT. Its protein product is CASRQSSGNTIYF.

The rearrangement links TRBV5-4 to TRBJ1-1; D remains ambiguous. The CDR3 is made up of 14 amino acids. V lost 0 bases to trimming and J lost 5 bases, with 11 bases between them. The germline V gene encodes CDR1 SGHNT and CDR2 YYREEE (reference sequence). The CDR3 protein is CASSLESRSTEAFF. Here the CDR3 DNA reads TGTGCCAGCAGCTTGGAGTCGCGGTCGACTGAAGCTTTCTTT.